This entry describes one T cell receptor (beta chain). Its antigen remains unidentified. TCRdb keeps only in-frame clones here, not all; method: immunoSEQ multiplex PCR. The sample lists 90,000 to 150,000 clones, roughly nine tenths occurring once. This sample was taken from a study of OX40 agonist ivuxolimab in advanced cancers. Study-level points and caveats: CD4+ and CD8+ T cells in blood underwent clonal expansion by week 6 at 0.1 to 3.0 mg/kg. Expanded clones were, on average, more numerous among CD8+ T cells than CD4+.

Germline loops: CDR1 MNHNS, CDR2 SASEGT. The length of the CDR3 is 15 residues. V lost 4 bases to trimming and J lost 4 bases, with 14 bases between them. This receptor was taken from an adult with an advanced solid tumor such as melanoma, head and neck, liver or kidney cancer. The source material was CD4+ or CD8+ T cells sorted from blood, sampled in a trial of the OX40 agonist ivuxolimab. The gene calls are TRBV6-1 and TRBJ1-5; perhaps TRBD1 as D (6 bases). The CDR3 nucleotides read TGTGCCAGCAGTGCGGGACACCTCGGGAATCAGCCCCAGCATTTT. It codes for CASSAGHLGNQPQHF.